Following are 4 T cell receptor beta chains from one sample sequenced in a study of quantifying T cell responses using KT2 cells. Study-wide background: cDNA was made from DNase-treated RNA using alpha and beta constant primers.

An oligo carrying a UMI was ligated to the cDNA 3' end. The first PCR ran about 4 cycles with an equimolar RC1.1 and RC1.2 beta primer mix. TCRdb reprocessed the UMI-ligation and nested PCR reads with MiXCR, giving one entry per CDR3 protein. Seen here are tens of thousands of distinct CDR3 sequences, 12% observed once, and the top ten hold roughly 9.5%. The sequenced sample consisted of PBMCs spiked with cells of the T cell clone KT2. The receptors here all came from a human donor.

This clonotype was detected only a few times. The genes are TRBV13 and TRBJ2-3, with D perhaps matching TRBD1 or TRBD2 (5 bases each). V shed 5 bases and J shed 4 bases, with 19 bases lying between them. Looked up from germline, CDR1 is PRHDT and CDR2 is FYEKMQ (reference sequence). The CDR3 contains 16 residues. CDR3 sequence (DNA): TGTGCCAGCAGCCCGACCGGGACCCTCGGGGCAGATACGCAGTATTTT. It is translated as CASSPTGTLGADTQYF.

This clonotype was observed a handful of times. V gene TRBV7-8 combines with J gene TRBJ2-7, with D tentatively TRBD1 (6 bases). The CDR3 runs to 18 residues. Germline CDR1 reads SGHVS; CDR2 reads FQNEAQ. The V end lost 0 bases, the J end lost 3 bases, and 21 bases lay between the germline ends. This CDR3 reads CASSLAGRGRSNYYEQYF. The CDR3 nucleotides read TGTGCCAGCAGCTTAGCAGGCAGGGGAAGATCGAATTACTACGAGCAGTACTTC. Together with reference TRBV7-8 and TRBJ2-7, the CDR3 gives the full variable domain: GAGVSQSPRYKVAKRGQDVALRCDPISGHVSLFWYQQALGQGPEFLTYFQNEAQLDKSGLPSDRFFAERPEGSVSTLKIQRTQQEDSAVYLCASSLAGRGRSNYYEQYFGPGTRLTVT.

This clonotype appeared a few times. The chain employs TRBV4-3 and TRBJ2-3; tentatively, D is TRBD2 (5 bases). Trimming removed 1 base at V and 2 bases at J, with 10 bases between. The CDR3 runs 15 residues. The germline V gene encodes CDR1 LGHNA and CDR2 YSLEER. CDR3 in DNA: TGCGCCAGCAGCCAAGGAGGGATTGACACAGATACGCAGTATTTT. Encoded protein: CASSQGGIDTDTQYF.

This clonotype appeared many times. The CDR3: CASSSTGVSYEQYF. In nucleotides, the CDR3 is TGCGCCAGCAGCAGTACCGGGGTCTCCTACGAGCAGTACTTC. J is TRBJ2-7 and V is TRBV5-1, with TRBD2 as a possible D gene (5 bases). The CDR3 has 14 residues. The V gene lost 4 bases and the J gene lost 0 bases, with 11 bases spanning the gap. Germline assignment: CDR1 SGHRS and CDR2 YFSETQ.